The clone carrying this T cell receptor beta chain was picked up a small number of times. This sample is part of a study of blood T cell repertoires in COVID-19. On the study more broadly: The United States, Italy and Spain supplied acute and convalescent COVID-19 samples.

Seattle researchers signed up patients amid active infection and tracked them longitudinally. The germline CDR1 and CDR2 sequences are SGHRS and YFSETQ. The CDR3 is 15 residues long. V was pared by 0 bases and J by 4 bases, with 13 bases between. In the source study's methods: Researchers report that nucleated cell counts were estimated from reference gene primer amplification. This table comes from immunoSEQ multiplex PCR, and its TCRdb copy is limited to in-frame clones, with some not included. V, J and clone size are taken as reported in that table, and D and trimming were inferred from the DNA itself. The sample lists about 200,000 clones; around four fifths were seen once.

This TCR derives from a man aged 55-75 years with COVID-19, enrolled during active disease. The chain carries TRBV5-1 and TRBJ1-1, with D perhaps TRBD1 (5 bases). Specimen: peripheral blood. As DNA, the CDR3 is TGCGCCAGCAGCTTGGTCGGCAGGGTAAGCACTGAAGCTTTCTTT. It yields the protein CASSLVGRVSTEAFF.